The rows below give T cell receptor beta chains drawn from one sample of a study of cytomegalovirus exposure and HLA in healthy donors. This table comes from immunoSEQ multiplex PCR, and its TCRdb copy is limited to in-frame clones, with some not included. Of approximately 180,000 clones listed, about four fifths were seen once; the top ten hold 4.9%. Sequenced material: PBMCs. These TCRs come from a woman between 18 and 29 years old in good health and CMV-seropositive. The CDR3 runs from the conserved cysteine through the conserved F or W. The D gene is left open where the match is weak. The size entry is marked missing in some rows and otherwise reads once, few, many or a size class.

D,size,V,J,DNA,CDR3
NA,NA,TRBV5-1,TRBJ1-3,TGCGCCAGCAGCTTGGGCAGATCGAACTCTGGAAACACCATATATTTT,CASSLGRSNSGNTIYF
NA,NA,TRBV5-6,TRBJ2-2,TGTGCCAGCAGCTTCCACTGGACTGCAGAAACCGGGGAGCTGTTTTTT,CASSFHWTAETGELFF
NA,NA,TRBV29-1,TRBJ1-2,TGCAGCGTCGTTTCTTACTATGGCTACACCTTC,CSVVSYYGYTF
TRBD1,NA,TRBV11-1,TRBJ1-1,TGTGCCAGCAGCCCAGACAGGGGTAACACTGAAGCTTTCTTT,CASSPDRGNTEAFF
TRBD2,NA,TRBV5-6,TRBJ2-4,TGTGCCAGCAGCCTGACTAGCGGGGGCCTAAACATTCAGTACTTC,CASSLTSGGLNIQYF
TRBD1,NA,TRBV30,TRBJ2-4,TGTGCCTGGGGGACAGGGGAGTGGGAAAACATTCAGTACTTC,CAWGTGEWENIQYF
TRBD1,NA,TRBV9,TRBJ2-7,TGTGCCAGCAGCAGGACATCCGGGACAGGGGCCGAGCAGTACTTC,CASSRTSGTGAEQYF
NA,NA,TRBV5-1,TRBJ1-3,TGCGCCAGCAGCTTGCGGGAAGTGGGTGGAAACACCATATATTTT,CASSLREVGGNTIYF
NA,few,TRBV7-6,TRBJ1-5,TGTGCCAGCAGCCCGCGGGGAGGCAATCAGCCCCAGCATTTT,CASSPRGGNQPQHF
TRBD1,NA,TRBV4-2,TRBJ1-1,TGTGCCAGCAGCCAAGAGACAGGGAGGCGCGCTGAAGCTTTCTTT,CASSQETGRRAEAFF
TRBD2,NA,TRBV13,TRBJ2-2,TGTGCCAGCAGCCAACTTTTTGGGGAGGGGAACTACACCGGGGAGCTGTTTTTT,CASSQLFGEGNYTGELFF
NA,NA,TRBV27,TRBJ1-1,TGTGCCAGCGAGTATAGGAGAGCTTTCTTT,CASEYRRAFF
NA,NA,TRBV5-4,TRBJ2-7,TGTGCCAGCAGCTACCCTAGGGGCTACGAGCAGTACTTC,CASSYPRGYEQYF
NA,NA,TRBV7-8,TRBJ2-5,TGTGCCAGCAGTCCCCTAGTGGTGGAAAAGACCCAGTACTTC,CASSPLVVEKTQYF
TRBD1,NA,TRBV7-9,TRBJ1-1,TGTGCCAGCAGCTGGGACAGGGGGAACACTGAAGCTTTCTTT,CASSWDRGNTEAFF
TRBD2,NA,TRBV6-6,TRBJ2-2,TGTGCCAGCAGGACTAGCGGGGGGGTGAACACCGGGGAGCTGTTTTTT,CASRTSGGVNTGELFF
NA,NA,TRBV28,TRBJ2-7,TGTGCCAGCAGTTTGAGGCCCGTCCCCTACGAGCAGTACTTC,CASSLRPVPYEQYF
NA,NA,TRBV4-2,TRBJ2-5,TGTGCCAGCAGCCAAGTGTACAGTCTACAAGAGACCCAGTACTTC,CASSQVYSLQETQYF
TRBD2,NA,TRBV19,TRBJ2-3,TGTGCCAGTAGTATAGGAGCGGGGGGGTTCACAGATACGCAGTATTTT,CASSIGAGGFTDTQYF
NA,NA,TRBV25-1,TRBJ1-6,TGTGCCAGCAGTGAATATTCGGGAGGGAGTTCACCCCTCCACTTT,CASSEYSGGSSPLHF
NA,NA,TRBV5-6,TRBJ2-7,TGTGCCACGGCGTCAGGGAGGCGCTACGAGCAGTACTTC,CATASGRRYEQYF
NA,NA,TRBV7-8,TRBJ1-5,TGTGCCAGCAGCTTAGCAGGGGGAGTTGGGAATCAGCCCCAGCATTTT,CASSLAGGVGNQPQHF
TRBD1,NA,TRBV19,TRBJ2-2,TGTGCCAGTAGTACCCAGGGGGTCTTCACCGGGGAGCTGTTTTTT,CASSTQGVFTGELFF
NA,few,TRBV27,TRBJ2-7,TGTGCCAGCAGTAGTCCCCTTAGAGCTCCCTACGAGCAGTACTTC,CASSSPLRAPYEQYF
TRBD2,NA,TRBV13,TRBJ2-5,TGTGCCAGCAGCCTTCAAGCGGGGGGGAGCCCTGAGACCCAGTACTTC,CASSLQAGGSPETQYF
NA,NA,TRBV6-5,TRBJ1-1,TGTGCCAGCAGTCCAAGGAGGGACACTGAAGCTTTCTTT,CASSPRRDTEAFF
TRBD2,NA,TRBV13,TRBJ2-5,TGTGCCAGCAGCTTGCGACTAGCGGGGGTCCAAGAGACCCAGTACTTC,CASSLRLAGVQETQYF
TRBD2,NA,TRBV4-3,TRBJ2-1,TGCGCCAGCAGCACCCGTGGACGGGGGGGGCCCTACAATGAGCAGTTCTTC,CASSTRGRGGPYNEQFF
TRBD2,few,TRBV4-1,TRBJ2-1,TGCGCCAGCAGCCACGACACACCGGGACTAGCGGGGGCCAATGAGCAGTTCTTC,CASSHDTPGLAGANEQFF
NA,NA,TRBV5-4,TRBJ2-1,TGTGCCAGCAGCTTGGGGGGAGGGGGCTCCTACAATGAGCAGTTCTTC,CASSLGGGGSYNEQFF
NA,NA,TRBV13,TRBJ1-1,TGTGCCAGCAGCTTAGGCGCCGGGGGAGGCACTGAAGCTTTCTTT,CASSLGAGGGTEAFF
TRBD2,NA,TRBV6-1,TRBJ2-3,TGTGCCAGCAGTGATCCCCCCAGTCTAGCGGGGTTGGTGGATACGCAGTATTTT,CASSDPPSLAGLVDTQYF
NA,NA,TRBV19,TRBJ2-6,TGTGCCAGTAGTATCAATCCCGATAGCTCTGGGGCCAACGTCCTGACTTTC,CASSINPDSSGANVLTF
TRBD1,NA,TRBV5-6,TRBJ2-2,TGTGCCAGCAGCTTTGGGCAGGGGGCCGGGGAGCTGTTTTTT,CASSFGQGAGELFF
NA,NA,TRBV7-9,TRBJ2-3,TGTGCCAGCAACAAAAGGGAGTTAGGCACAGATACGCAGTATTTT,CASNKRELGTDTQYF
NA,few,TRBV5-6,TRBJ1-1,TGTGCCAGCAGCCTCACAATGAACACTGAAGCTTTCTTT,CASSLTMNTEAFF
TRBD2,once,TRBV29-1,TRBJ2-2,TGCAGCGTTGCGGGGGGGACCGACACCGGGGAGCTGTTTTTT,CSVAGGTDTGELFF
NA,NA,TRBV7-9,TRBJ1-5,TGTGCCAGCAGCTCCACAGGGAGTAGCAATCAGCCCCAGCATTTT,CASSSTGSSNQPQHF
NA,NA,TRBV4-3,TRBJ1-2,TGCGCCAGCAGCCAAGATACTACACCTAAGGGGGGGGGCTATGGCTACACCTTC,CASSQDTTPKGGGYGYTF
NA,NA,TRBV13,TRBJ1-1,TGTGCCAGCAGCTTACAGGGAGGGAACACTGAAGCTTTCTTT,CASSLQGGNTEAFF
TRBD1,NA,TRBV14,TRBJ1-1,TGTGCCAGCAGCCAACGAATAACAGGGGTGAACACTGAAGCTTTCTTT,CASSQRITGVNTEAFF
NA,NA,TRBV19,TRBJ1-6,TGTGCCAGTAAGGCCCGAGGGGGAGATAATTCACCCCTCCACTTT,CASKARGGDNSPLHF
NA,NA,TRBV4-3,TRBJ1-2,TGCGCCAGCAGCCAGACACCCGAACCTAACTATGGCTACACCTTC,CASSQTPEPNYGYTF
TRBD1,NA,TRBV27,TRBJ1-6,TGTGCCAGCAGTTTACTGGGACAGGCTAATTCACCCCTCCACTTT,CASSLLGQANSPLHF
NA,few,TRBV7-9,TRBJ1-2,TGTGCCAGCAGCACACAGGGACATGCCCCTTTTGGCTACACCTTC,CASSTQGHAPFGYTF
NA,NA,TRBV4-1,TRBJ1-5,TGCGCCAGCAGCCAAGACGGGCAGCCCCAGCATTTT,CASSQDGQPQHF
NA,NA,TRBV6-5,TRBJ1-1,TGTGCCAGCAGAAGGGGTTCGGAAGGGAACACTGAAGCTTTCTTT,CASRRGSEGNTEAFF
NA,NA,TRBV7-9,TRBJ1-2,TGTGCCAGCAGCTTAGGGGCAGGGGCCAGGGGCTACACCTTC,CASSLGAGARGYTF
NA,NA,TRBV10-3,TRBJ1-5,TGTGCCATCAGTCCTTCGGGGGTCAGTCAGCCCCAGCATTTT,CAISPSGVSQPQHF
TRBD1,NA,TRBV7-9,TRBJ1-1,TGTGCCAGCAGCTTGGGACAGGGGGCCACTGAAGCTTTCTTT,CASSLGQGATEAFF
NA,NA,TRBV9,TRBJ1-4,TGTGCCAGCAGCGTAGCTACGTCAGGGTCAGGCGGTGAAAAACTGTTTTTT,CASSVATSGSGGEKLFF
TRBD1,NA,TRBV2,TRBJ1-2,TGTGCCAGCAGTTTCGTAGGGGGCGACTATGGCTACACCTTC,CASSFVGGDYGYTF
TRBD1,NA,TRBV4-1,TRBJ2-6,TGCGCCAGCAGCCATACCACAGGGGGCTCTGGGGCCAACGTCCTGACTTTC,CASSHTTGGSGANVLTF
TRBD1,few,TRBV6-1,TRBJ1-5,TGTGCCAGCAGTGAACCTGACAGGGGAAATCAGCCCCAGCATTTT,CASSEPDRGNQPQHF
NA,NA,TRBV7-9,TRBJ1-1,TGTGCCAGCAGCCTGTTAGGGGGTAACACTGAAGCTTTCTTT,CASSLLGGNTEAFF